The clone carrying this T cell receptor beta chain was counted a few times. The data belong to a study of blood T cell repertoires in COVID-19. Per the original data handling: Reference gene primer amplification gave nucleated cell count estimates. Repertoires were generated with immunoSEQ multiplex PCR, while TCRdb's copy carries only in-frame clones and drops some. V and J calls plus clone size are reproduced from that table; the DNA served to infer D and trimming. This sample carries more than 200,000 clones, 80% to 90% of them seen once, and the ten largest clones take roughly 2%. Germline V lookup: CDR1 SGHTA, CDR2 FQGNSA. The CDR3 length is 15 residues. The V and J ends lost 0 bases and 11 bases respectively, with 17 bases between them.

Sequenced input: peripheral blood. This rearrangement joins TRBV7-2 to TRBJ1-5, with D possibly matching TRBD1 (5 bases). The sequence derives from a woman between 50 and 59 years old with acute or convalescent COVID-19. CDR3 region: CASSLALDSASAQHF. The CDR3 DNA follows: TGTGCCAGCAGCTTAGCGCTCGACAGCGCTTCAGCCCAGCATTTT.